A single TCR beta chain is shown here with its context. Its matching antigen is unknown. The data belong to a study of identical twins. Study-wide findings and caveats: Invariant populations such as MAIT and iNKT cells could partly muddle zero-insertion analyses.

Everyone who gave samples was a healthy Caucasian. cDNA carried unique molecular identifiers, and a universal primer site was added by template switching. TCRdb re-derived calls from the 5' RACE reads in MiXCR, one entry per CDR3 protein. This repertoire shows about 890,000 distinct CDR3 sequences, approximately 13% found once; its top ten account for around 1.5%. Germline CDR1 SQVTM, CDR2 ANQGSEA. The CDR3 spans 14 residues. Trimming removed 7 bases from V and 7 bases from J; junction bases left unmatched: 12. The same sample was also used in a study of yellow fever vaccine responses in identical twins. That study adds: Reportedly, twins' vaccine T cell responses looked partly convergent and partly personalized.

The chain uses TRBV29-1 and TRBJ2-1; 8 bases fit TRBD1. The sample consisted of PBMCs. This sequence originates from a woman younger than 35 in good health. The CDR3 spells CSAGSGTGNNEQFF. In DNA form, the CDR3 reads TGCAGCGCCGGCTCCGGGACAGGTAATAATGAGCAGTTCTTC.